Listed here are 21 T cell receptor beta chains from one sample, sequenced in a study of sequential checkpoint blockade in melanoma. Method: immunoSEQ multiplex PCR; TCRdb's copy keeps in-frame clones and lacks some. The table includes about 20,000 clones, approximately 85% detected once. Specified treatment: randomized to nivolumab then ipilimumab (arm A) or the reverse (arm B). The material was CD8+ T cells sorted from blood (inferred from file names), obtained from a patient given nivolumab and ipilimumab in sequence. The source of these receptors is a human donor with melanoma.

The chain carries TRBV15 and TRBJ2-3, with 11 bases fitting TRBD1. Germline V gives CDR1 LNHNV, CDR2 YYDKDF (reference sequence). The CDR3 totals 16 residues. The V segment lost 1 base and the J segment 3 bases; nucleotides outside the gene matches: 3. The CDR3 here is CATSRGTGGSTDTQYF. CDR3 sequence (DNA): TGTGCCACCAGCAGAGGGACAGGGGGCTCGACAGATACGCAGTATTTT.

In DNA, the CDR3 is TGTGCCAGCAGTTTAGCAGGGACTGAAGCTTTCTTT. This translates into CASSLAGTEAFF. The chain combines TRBV27 with TRBJ1-1, with TRBD1 as a possible D gene (5 bases). This CDR3 contains 12 residues. The V and J ends lost 2 bases and 5 bases respectively, with 6 bases between them. Germline assignment: CDR1 MNHEY and CDR2 SMNVEV (reference sequence).

V usage is TRBV5-4 and J usage is TRBJ1-6, with D possibly TRBD1 on 5 matching bases. CDR3 length: 13 residues. V lost 0 bases and J lost 8, with 6 bases in between. CDR1 and CDR2 from the germline V gene are SGHNT and YYREEE (reference sequence). CDR3 DNA sequence: TGTGCCAGCAGCTTGGGGGGCGATTCACCCCTCCACTTT. Protein product: CASSLGGDSPLHF.

The V gene is TRBV5-4, the J gene TRBJ1-2; 7 bases are shared with TRBD1. This CDR3 comprises 19 residues. Germline CDR1 SGHNT, CDR2 YYREEE (reference sequence). The ends lost 3 bases at V and 1 base at J; junction bases unmatched: 18. CDR3 sequence (DNA): TGTGCCAGCAGCTCGAAATTGGGGATTCCAGGGGGGAATAACTATGGCTACACCTTC. As protein: CASSSKLGIPGGNNYGYTF.

This chain joins TRBV6-6 and TRBJ2-7; perhaps TRBD2 as D (6 bases). This CDR3 is built from 15 residues. V was cut by 5 bases and J by 0 bases, with 14 bases left in between. Germline-derived CDR1 and CDR2 are MNHNY and SVGAGI (reference sequence). The chain's CDR3 is CASSPPAGGSYEQYF. CDR3 DNA: TGTGCCAGCAGTCCCCCGGCCGGGGGCTCCTACGAGCAGTACTTC.

The sample holds one count of this clone. The chain carries TRBV7-8 and TRBJ2-3; TRBD2 matches 12 bases. With V trimmed by 2 bases and J by 0 bases, 12 bases remained unmatched. The CDR3 has 20 amino acids. Germline CDR1 and CDR2: SGHVS and FQNEAQ. Here the CDR3 reads CASSLPSSGGAVSSTDTQYF. The CDR3, as DNA: TGTGCCAGCAGCTTACCGTCTAGCGGGGGGGCAGTTTCTAGCACAGATACGCAGTATTTT.

The chain is built from TRBV19 and TRBJ1-1; 11 bases align to TRBD1. Germline values: CDR1 LNHDA, CDR2 SQIVND (reference sequence). CDR3 size: 20 residues. The J segment lost 3 bases and the V segment lost 3 bases, leaving 18 bases of the junction unmatched. CDR3: CASSIFASTGTGGVDTEAFF. The CDR3, as DNA: TGTGCCAGTAGTATTTTCGCTTCTACCGGGACAGGGGGAGTGGACACTGAAGCTTTCTTT.

CDR3 amino acids: CASSQEAGLDEQYF. Written as DNA, the CDR3 is TGTGCCAGCAGCCAAGAAGCAGGGCTGGACGAGCAGTACTTC. The chain combines TRBV4-2 with TRBJ2-7; D possibly corresponds to TRBD1 (5 bases). Deletions cut 0 bases from V and 5 bases from J, with 11 bases between. CDR1 is LGHNA and CDR2 is YNFKEQ in the germline V gene. The CDR3 is 14 residues long.

This clone was counted a single time. The chain couples TRBV30 to TRBJ2-1, with 10 bases that match TRBD2. Per the germline V gene, CDR1 is GTSNPN and CDR2 is SVGIG (reference sequence). The CDR3 spans 14 residues. V dropped 7 bases and J dropped 10; count of bases not matched to a gene: 13. CDR3 DNA sequence: TGTGCCTCCGCAGCGGGGGGGCCCCATCAGGAGCAGTTCTTC. Residues: CASAAGGPHQEQFF.

This chain links TRBV28 with TRBJ2-7, with 10 bases matching TRBD1. V was pared by 7 bases and J by 6 bases, with 9 bases of the junction left unmatched. CDR1 MDHEN and CDR2 SYDVKM come from the germline V gene. This CDR3 region has 14 residues. The CDR3 reads CASIEGQGYGEQYF. As DNA, the CDR3 is TGTGCCAGCATCGAGGGACAGGGGTATGGCGAGCAGTACTTC.

V and J are TRBV30 and TRBJ2-1; D is ambiguous. Germline CDR1 and CDR2: GTSNPN and SVGIG (reference sequence). CDR3 length equals 13 residues. Trimming shortened V by 0 bases and J by 4 bases, and 7 bases separated the two germline ends. DNA for the CDR3: TGTGCCTGGAGTGTCAGCGCGTACAATGAGCAGTTCTTC. It encodes CAWSVSAYNEQFF.

By sample fraction, this clone is medium-sized. The same CDR3 also results from other DNA sequences found in this sample. The chain joins TRBV4-3 to TRBJ1-2, with D maybe TRBD1 (5 bases). Germline V CDR1 and CDR2: LGHNA, YSLEER. CDR3 length: 15 residues. V dropped 0 bases and J dropped 2 bases, with 10 bases sitting between them. Here the CDR3 reads CASSQDREGNYGYTF. As DNA, the CDR3 is TGCGCCAGCAGCCAAGATCGGGAGGGGAACTATGGCTACACCTTC.

In its sample, this clone was seen a few times. The genes are TRBV21-1 and TRBJ2-7; the table calls TRBD1, which could not be checked here. TRBV21-1 is recorded as a pseudogene. The CDR3 has 15 residues. Written as DNA, the CDR3 is TGTGCCAGCAGCAAAGCCGGGACAAGCTCCTACGAGCAGTACTTC. Translating gives CASSKAGTSSYEQYF.

The chain uses TRBV7-6 and TRBJ2-7, with 8 nucleotides matching TRBD1. Germline lookup yields CDR1 SGHVS and CDR2 FNYEAQ. The CDR3 is 14 amino acids. J was trimmed by 1 base and V by 3 bases; bases with no gene match: 2. The CDR3 protein is CASSFGQGSYEQYF. Here the CDR3 DNA reads TGTGCCAGCAGCTTTGGACAGGGTTCCTACGAGCAGTACTTC.

The V gene is TRBV21-1, the J gene TRBJ2-6; TRBD1, the table's D call, lacks a check against the DNA. TRBV21-1 is a pseudogene locus. This CDR3 comprises 15 residues. The CDR3 here is CASSKDSSGANVLTF. The CDR3 coding sequence is TGTGCCAGCAGCAAAGACAGCTCTGGGGCCAACGTCCTGACTTTC.

The J gene is TRBJ2-2, the V gene TRBV6-6; TRBD1 aligns across 9 bases. The V segment lost 3 bases and the J segment 6 bases; nucleotides outside the gene matches: 5. The CDR3 extends over 15 amino acids. Germline lookup yields CDR1 MNHNY and CDR2 SVGAGI (reference sequence). CDR3 nucleotide sequence: TGTGCCAGCAGTTATACAGGGGGCTTTCCCGGGGAGCTGTTTTTT. Protein: CASSYTGGFPGELFF.

V and J are TRBV5-5 and TRBJ1-2; 9 nucleotides line up with TRBD1. Trimming removed 3 bases from V and 6 bases from J; junction bases left unmatched: 9. From germline, CDR1 is SGHKS and CDR2 YYEKEE (reference sequence). There are 15 residues in the CDR3. The CDR3 is CASSSPNRGLNGYTF. The CDR3 DNA reads as TGTGCCAGCAGCTCACCGAACAGGGGGCTGAATGGCTACACCTTC.

The chain uses TRBV28 and TRBJ1-2; 9 bases are shared with TRBD1. Germline V gives CDR1 MDHEN, CDR2 SYDVKM. CDR3 length: 14 residues. Trimming cost V 1 base and J 7 bases; bases outside gene matches: 4. The CDR3 loop is CASSLSGTGPGYTF. As DNA, the CDR3 is TGTGCCAGCAGTTTATCCGGGACAGGGCCTGGCTACACCTTC.

The J gene is TRBJ2-7, the V gene TRBV10-3; a weak D match, TRBD2 (7 bases). CDR1 and CDR2 from the germline V gene are ENHRY and SYGVKD. This CDR3 contains 13 residues. The germline V and J ends were trimmed by 6 bases and 2 bases, with 11 bases remaining between them. The CDR3 sequence is CAIRRGPAYEQYF. The CDR3 nucleotides read TGTGCCATCAGGCGGGGGCCCGCCTACGAGCAGTACTTC.

This chain links TRBV11-2 with TRBJ1-6, with 9 positions matching TRBD1. The CDR3 is 16 residues long. J was trimmed by 10 bases and V by 3 bases; bases with no gene match: 10. CDR1 SGHAT and CDR2 FQNNGV come from the germline V gene. The CDR3, as DNA: TGTGCCAGCAGCTTCATTCGGACAGGGGAGAGCTCACCCCTCCACTTT. This gives the protein CASSFIRTGESSPLHF.

The J gene is TRBJ1-3, the V gene TRBV28; 10 bases line up with TRBD1. Germline assignment: CDR1 MDHEN and CDR2 SYDVKM. This CDR3 contains 15 residues. Trimming at V came to 3 bases and at J to 3 bases, leaving 2 bases not matched to a gene. Here the CDR3 reads CASSLDRGFGNTIYF. The CDR3 DNA reads TGTGCCAGCAGTTTGGACAGGGGGTTTGGAAACACCATATATTTT.